This entry is about one T cell receptor beta chain. Its cognate antigen is unknown. The data stem from a study of cytomegalovirus exposure and HLA in healthy donors. Study details: The 120 or so validation repertoires used the same platform as the 550 to 750 first-cohort repertoires, a later analysis reported. Whole-study results and caveats: There were a few CMV-associated chains whose specificity for CMV antigens was confirmed in vitro. Rarity held for most TCR sequences, but there were some public TCRs that occurred in many donors. According to the study, approximately 150 TCR beta chains were cytomegalovirus-associated.

Assay used: immunoSEQ multiplex PCR; TCRdb lists only in-frame clones, some missing. The table shows roughly 300,000 clones, with about 90% occurring only once. The CDR3 runs to 12 residues. V was clipped by 6 bases and J by 1 base, with 6 bases between them. Germline V CDR1 and CDR2: SNHLY, FYNNEI. The V call is TRBV2, the J call TRBJ2-5; D unresolved. This TCR was sampled from a woman in her twenties or thirties in good health and CMV-seropositive. The sample comprised PBMCs. This chain's CDR3 is CASSESQETQYF. In DNA, the CDR3 is TGTGCCAGCAGCGAAAGCCAAGAGACCCAGTACTTC.